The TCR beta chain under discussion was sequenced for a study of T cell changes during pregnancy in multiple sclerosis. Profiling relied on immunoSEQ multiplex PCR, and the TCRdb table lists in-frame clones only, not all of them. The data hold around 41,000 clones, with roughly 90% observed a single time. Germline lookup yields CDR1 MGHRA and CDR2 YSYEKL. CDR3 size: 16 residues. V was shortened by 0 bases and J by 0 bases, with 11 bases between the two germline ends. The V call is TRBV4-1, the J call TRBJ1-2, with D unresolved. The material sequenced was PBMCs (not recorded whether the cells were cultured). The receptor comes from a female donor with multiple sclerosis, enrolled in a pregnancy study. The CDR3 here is CASSQDSTGSNYGYTF. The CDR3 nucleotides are TGCGCCAGCAGCCAAGATTCGACGGGATCTAACTATGGCTACACCTTC.